This T cell receptor (beta chain) is drawn from a study of shared clonotypes between healthy human individuals. With ten immunoSEQ deep assay plates, unsorted PBMC DNA underwent sequencing. Authors' processing steps: Without quality scores, immunoSEQ junctional reads could not be filtered like full-length reads. Clones were read by immunoSEQ multiplex PCR, and TCRdb kept only the in-frame ones, dropping some. That table gives V, J and clone size, and the DNA gave D and trimming. The sample includes approximately 500,000 clones, around 73% seen only once; the top ten take approximately 12%. After removal of 2 bases from V and 5 bases from J, the junction contained 8 bases not matched to a gene. The CDR3 contains 17 residues. The germline CDR1 and CDR2 sequences are WSHSY and SAAADI. Participating donors were healthy, HIV-negative adults free of recent acute infections or vaccinations. This clone was detected once.

The TCR sequence derives from a woman aged 40 to 49 in good health. Some clones in this sample may be carry-over from other donors' samples. Sequenced: PBMCs. The rearrangement links TRBV10-2 to TRBJ2-5; 13 bases line up with TRBD2. The CDR3 is CASSEPTGLAGVETQYF. The CDR3 nucleotides are TGCGCCAGCAGTGAGCCTACCGGACTAGCGGGAGTTGAGACCCAGTACTTC.